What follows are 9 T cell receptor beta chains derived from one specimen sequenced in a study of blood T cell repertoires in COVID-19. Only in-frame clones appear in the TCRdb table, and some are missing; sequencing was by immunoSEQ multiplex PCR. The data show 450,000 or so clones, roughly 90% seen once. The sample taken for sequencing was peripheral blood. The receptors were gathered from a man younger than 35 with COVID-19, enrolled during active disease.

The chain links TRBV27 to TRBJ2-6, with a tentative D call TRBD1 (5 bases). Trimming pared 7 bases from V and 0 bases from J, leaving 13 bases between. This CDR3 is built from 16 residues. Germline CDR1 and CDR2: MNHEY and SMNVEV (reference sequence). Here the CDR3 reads CASKSGRTSGANVLTF. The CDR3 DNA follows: TGTGCCAGCAAATCAGGGCGGACCTCTGGGGCCAACGTCCTGACTTTC. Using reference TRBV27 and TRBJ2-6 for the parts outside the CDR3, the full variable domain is EAQVTQNPRYLITVTGKKLTVTCSQNMNHEYMSWYRQDPGLGLRQIYYSMNVEVTDKGDVPEGYKVSRKEKRNFPLILESPSPNQTSLYFCASKSGRTSGANVLTFGAGSRLTVL.

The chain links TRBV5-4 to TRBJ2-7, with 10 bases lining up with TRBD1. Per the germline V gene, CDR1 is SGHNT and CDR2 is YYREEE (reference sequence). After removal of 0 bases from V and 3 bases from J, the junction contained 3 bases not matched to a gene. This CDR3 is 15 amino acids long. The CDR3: CASSLGDRGDYEQYF. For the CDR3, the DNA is TGTGCCAGCAGCTTGGGGGACAGGGGCGACTACGAGCAGTACTTC.

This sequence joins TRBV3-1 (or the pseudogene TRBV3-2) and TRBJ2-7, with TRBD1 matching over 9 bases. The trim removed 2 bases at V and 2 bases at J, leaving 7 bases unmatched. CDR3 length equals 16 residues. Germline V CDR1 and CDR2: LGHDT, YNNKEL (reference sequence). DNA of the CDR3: TGTGCCAGCAGCCAATACGGGACAGGGAGACCCTACGAGCAGTACTTC. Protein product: CASSQYGTGRPYEQYF.

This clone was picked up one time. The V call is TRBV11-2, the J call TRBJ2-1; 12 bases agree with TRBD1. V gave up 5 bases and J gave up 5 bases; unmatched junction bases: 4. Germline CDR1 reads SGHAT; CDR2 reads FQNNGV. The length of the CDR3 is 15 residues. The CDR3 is CASSKGQGAHNEQFF. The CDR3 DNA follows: TGTGCCAGCAGCAAGGGACAGGGGGCACACAATGAGCAGTTCTTC.

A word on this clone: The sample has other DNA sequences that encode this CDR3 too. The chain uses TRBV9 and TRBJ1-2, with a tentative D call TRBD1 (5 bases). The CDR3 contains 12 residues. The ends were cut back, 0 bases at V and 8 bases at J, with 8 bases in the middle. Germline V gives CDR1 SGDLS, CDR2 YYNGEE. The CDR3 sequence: CASSVVGGGYTF. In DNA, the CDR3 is TGTGCCAGCAGCGTAGTCGGGGGAGGCTACACCTTC.

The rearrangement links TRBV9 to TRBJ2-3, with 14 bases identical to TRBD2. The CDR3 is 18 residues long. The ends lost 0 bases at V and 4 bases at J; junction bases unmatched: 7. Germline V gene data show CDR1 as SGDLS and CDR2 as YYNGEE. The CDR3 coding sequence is TGTGCCAGCAGCGTAGGTTTGGGACTAGCGGGAGATCCAGATACGCAGTATTTT. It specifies CASSVGLGLAGDPDTQYF.

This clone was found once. Here the CDR3 DNA reads TGTGCCAGCACTAGCGGGGGGGGCTATGAGCAGTTCTTC. It codes for CASTSGGGYEQFF. The V gene is TRBV6-5, the J gene TRBJ2-1; 12 bases are shared with TRBD2. Germline V gene data show CDR1 as MNHEY and CDR2 as SVGAGI. J was trimmed by 8 bases and V by 7 bases; bases with no gene match: 3. The CDR3 spans 13 residues.

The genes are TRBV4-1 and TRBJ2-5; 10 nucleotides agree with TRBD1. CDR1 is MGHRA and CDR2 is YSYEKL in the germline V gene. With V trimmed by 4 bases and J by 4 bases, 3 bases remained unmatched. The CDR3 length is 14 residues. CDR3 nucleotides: TGCGCCAGCAGCCTAGGGACAGGGGTAGAGACCCAGTACTTC. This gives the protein CASSLGTGVETQYF.

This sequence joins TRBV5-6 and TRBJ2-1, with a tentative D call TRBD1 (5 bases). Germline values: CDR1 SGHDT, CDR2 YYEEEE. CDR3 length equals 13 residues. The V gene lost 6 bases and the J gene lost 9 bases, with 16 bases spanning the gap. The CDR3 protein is CASIQGTVGEQFF. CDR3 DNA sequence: TGTGCCAGCATCCAGGGTACGGTGGGTGAGCAGTTCTTC.